These 9 T cell receptor beta chains came from one sample sequenced in a study of blood T cells in healthy people across ages. Primers used in a second PCR of roughly 7 to 12 cycles were a sample-barcoded 5' primer and a J-beta primer mix. In TCRdb, the 5' RACE reads were re-called with MiXCR into one record per CDR3 protein. The sample includes about 1,500,000 distinct CDR3 sequences, about 30% seen only once; the top ten take roughly 8.2%. The sample consisted of blood. The receptors were gathered from a woman aged 25 to 45 in good health.

This clonotype was counted between two and nine times. Germline and junction disagree at one end, which may indicate a read error. CDR3 nucleotides: TGCACCAGCAGCTTGGTAAGGGGGAGCAACTACGAGCAGTACTTC. Translating gives CTSSLVRGSNYEQYF. The chain combines TRBV5-1 with TRBJ2-7; tentatively, D is TRBD1 (6 bases). CDR1 is SGHRS, CDR2 YFSETQ, per germline. This CDR3 comprises 15 residues. The complete variable domain, with remaining parts taken from reference TRBV5-1 and TRBJ2-7, reads KAGVTQTPRYLIKTRGQQVTLSCSPISGHRSVSWYQQTPGQGLQFLFEYFSETQRNKGNFPGRFSGRQFSNSRSEMNVSTLELGDSALYLCTSSLVRGSNYEQYFGPGTRLTVT.

CDR3 bases: TGTGCCAGCAGCATGGGGGCTAGCGGGAGCCAAGAGACCCAGTACTTC. Protein product: CASSMGASGSQETQYF. The rearrangement joins TRBV7-2 to TRBJ2-5, with 10 bases aligning to TRBD2. This CDR3 is built from 16 residues. Germline V gene data show CDR1 as SGHTA and CDR2 as FQGNSA. With V trimmed by 5 bases and J by 1 base, 7 bases remained unmatched.

This clonotype turned up a few times. This chain uses TRBV20-1 with TRBJ2-7; 7 positions agree with TRBD2. CDR3 length: 13 residues. Per germline, CDR1 DFQATT and CDR2 SNEGSKA (reference sequence). Germline trimming cut 2 bases from V and 8 bases from J; bases unmatched to any gene: 9. The CDR3 coding sequence is TGCAGTGCTAGATTAGCGGGTGGAATCAAGCAGTACTTC. The encoded protein is CSARLAGGIKQYF.

V is TRBV10-3 and J is TRBJ2-3; 10 bases line up with TRBD1. Germline loops: CDR1 ENHRY, CDR2 SYGVKD. V dropped 10 bases and J dropped 2; count of bases not matched to a gene: 9. The CDR3 has 15 amino acids. CDR3 DNA sequence: TGTGCCACAAACACGGGACAGGGGCTCACAGATACGCAGTATTTT. Translating it yields CATNTGQGLTDTQYF.

The rearrangement joins TRBV5-6 to TRBJ1-2; 7 bases map to TRBD1. V lost 3 bases to trimming and J lost 4 bases; unmatched junction nucleotides: 12. The CDR3 is 16 residues long. CDR1 and CDR2 from the germline V gene are SGHDT and YYEEEE. CDR3 sequence reads: CASSSVDRAPVYGYTF. The CDR3 DNA reads as TGTGCCAGCAGCTCCGTTGACAGGGCCCCTGTCTATGGCTACACCTTC.

The rearrangement links TRBV6-1 to TRBJ2-7; 9 bases map to TRBD1. This CDR3 is built from 15 residues. Per germline, CDR1 MNHNS and CDR2 SASEGT. The trim removed 2 bases at V and 5 bases at J, leaving 7 bases unmatched. CDR3 residues: CASSEPGQGTHEQYF. In DNA form, the CDR3 reads TGTGCCAGCAGTGAACCGGGACAGGGAACCCACGAGCAGTACTTC.

V gene TRBV7-2 combines with J gene TRBJ1-1; possible D gene TRBD1, 5 bases. The CDR3 has 14 residues. Germline V lookup: CDR1 SGHTA, CDR2 FQGNSA. The V end was cut by 5 bases, the J end by 5 bases, with 15 bases between. CDR3: CASSRPLGRTEAFF. The CDR3 DNA sequence: TGTGCCAGCAGCCGGCCCCTGGGGCGAACTGAAGCTTTCTTT.

The rearrangement joins TRBV6-6 to TRBJ2-2; D gene unclear. Trimming stripped 5 bases from V and 3 bases from J, with 16 bases between. This CDR3 contains 16 residues. Per the germline V gene, CDR1 is MNHNY and CDR2 is SVGAGI (reference sequence). This chain's CDR3 is CASSPSVWADTGELFF. The CDR3 nucleotides are TGTGCCAGCAGTCCCTCGGTCTGGGCTGACACCGGGGAGCTGTTTTTT.

This clonotype was counted a few times. At one of its ends the junction is not consistent with the germline gene, which may arise from a read error. The V and J genes are TRBV7-2 and TRBJ2-3, with 9 bases fitting TRBD1. The CDR3 sequence is 14 residues long. Germline CDR1 SGHTA, CDR2 FQGNSA. As DNA, the CDR3 is TGTGCCAGCAGTCCTACAGGGGGCTCTAATACGCGGTATTTT. It encodes CASSPTGGSNTRYF.